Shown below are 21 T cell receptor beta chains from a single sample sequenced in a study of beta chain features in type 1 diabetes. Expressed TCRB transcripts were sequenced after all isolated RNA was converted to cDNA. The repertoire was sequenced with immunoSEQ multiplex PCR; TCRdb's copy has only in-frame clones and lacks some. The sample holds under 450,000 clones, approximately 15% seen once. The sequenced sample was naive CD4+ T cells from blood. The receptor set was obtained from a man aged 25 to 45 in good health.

This CDR3 reads CASSLGQPKLNYGYTF. In nucleotides, the CDR3 is TGTGCCAGCTCACTGGGACAGCCTAAACTCAACTATGGCTACACCTTC. The chain recombines TRBV18 with TRBJ1-2, with 7 bases aligning to TRBD1. Germline trimming cut 4 bases from V and 2 bases from J; bases unmatched to any gene: 10. Per the germline V gene, CDR1 is KGHSH and CDR2 is LQKENI. The CDR3 is 16 residues long.

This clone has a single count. CDR3 DNA: TGTGCCAGCAGTACCCGACTAGCCGAGCAGTTCTTC. Translating it yields CASSTRLAEQFF. The chain recombines TRBV6-6 with TRBJ2-1; 7 bases are shared with TRBD2. The junction had 5 bases not matched to a gene; V was cut back by 5 bases and J by 10 bases. The CDR3 spans 12 residues. CDR1 MNHNY and CDR2 SVGAGI come from the germline V gene (reference sequence).

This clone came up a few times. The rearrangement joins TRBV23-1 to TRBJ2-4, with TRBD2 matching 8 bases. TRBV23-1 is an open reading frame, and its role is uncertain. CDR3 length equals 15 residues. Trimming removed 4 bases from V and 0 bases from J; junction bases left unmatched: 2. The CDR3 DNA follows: TGCGCCAGCAGTCCACTAGCGGTAGCCAAAAACATTCAGTACTTC. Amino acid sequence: CASSPLAVAKNIQYF.

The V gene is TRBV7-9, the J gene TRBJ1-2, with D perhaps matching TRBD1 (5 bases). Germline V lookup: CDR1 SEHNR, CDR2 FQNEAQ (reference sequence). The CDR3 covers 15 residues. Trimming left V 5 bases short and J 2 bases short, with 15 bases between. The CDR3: CASSDRTGGNYGYTF. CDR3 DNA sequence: TGTGCCAGCAGCGACAGAACTGGAGGGAACTATGGCTACACCTTC.

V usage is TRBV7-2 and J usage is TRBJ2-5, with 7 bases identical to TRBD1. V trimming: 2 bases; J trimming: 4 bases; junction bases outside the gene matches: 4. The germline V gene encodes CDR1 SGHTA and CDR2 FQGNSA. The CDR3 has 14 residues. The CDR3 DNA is TGTGCCAGCAGCTTAACAGGGGTAGGAGAGACCCAGTACTTC. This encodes CASSLTGVGETQYF.

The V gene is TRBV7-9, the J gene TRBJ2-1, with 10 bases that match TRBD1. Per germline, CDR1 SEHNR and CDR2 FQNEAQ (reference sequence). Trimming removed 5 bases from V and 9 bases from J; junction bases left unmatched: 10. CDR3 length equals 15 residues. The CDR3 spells CASSPIGTGAGEQFF. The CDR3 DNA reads TGTGCCAGCAGCCCTATAGGGACAGGGGCGGGTGAGCAGTTCTTC.

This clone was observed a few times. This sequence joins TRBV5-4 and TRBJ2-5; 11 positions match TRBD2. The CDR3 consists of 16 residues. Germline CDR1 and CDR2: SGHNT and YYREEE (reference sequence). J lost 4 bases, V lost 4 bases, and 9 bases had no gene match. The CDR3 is CASSEVPSGRLETQYF. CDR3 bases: TGTGCCAGCAGCGAAGTACCTAGCGGGAGGTTAGAGACCCAGTACTTC.

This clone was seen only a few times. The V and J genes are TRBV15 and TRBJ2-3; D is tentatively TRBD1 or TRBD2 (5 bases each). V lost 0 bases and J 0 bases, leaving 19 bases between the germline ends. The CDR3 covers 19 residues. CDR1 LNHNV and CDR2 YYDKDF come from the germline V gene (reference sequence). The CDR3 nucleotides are TGTGCCACCAGCAGAGATCCCCCTGGGGGTGGAACTAGCACAGATACGCAGTATTTT. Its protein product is CATSRDPPGGGTSTDTQYF.

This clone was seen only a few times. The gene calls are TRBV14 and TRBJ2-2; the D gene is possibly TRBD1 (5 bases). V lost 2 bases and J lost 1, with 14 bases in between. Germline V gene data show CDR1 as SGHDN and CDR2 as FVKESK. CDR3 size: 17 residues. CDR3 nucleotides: TGTGCCAGCAGCCAACGCGTACAGGCGAAGAACACCGGGGAGCTGTTTTTT. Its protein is CASSQRVQAKNTGELFF.

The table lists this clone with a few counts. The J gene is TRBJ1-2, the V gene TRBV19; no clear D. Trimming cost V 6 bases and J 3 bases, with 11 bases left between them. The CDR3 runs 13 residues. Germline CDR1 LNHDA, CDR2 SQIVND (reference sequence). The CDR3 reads CASRVRRYYGYTF. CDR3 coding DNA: TGTGCCAGTAGAGTACGACGGTACTATGGCTACACCTTC.

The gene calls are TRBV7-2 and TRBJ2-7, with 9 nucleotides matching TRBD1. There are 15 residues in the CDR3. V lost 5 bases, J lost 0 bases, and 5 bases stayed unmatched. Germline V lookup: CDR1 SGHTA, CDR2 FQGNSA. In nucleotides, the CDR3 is TGTGCCAGCAGCACCCAGACAGGGGGCTCCTACGAGCAGTACTTC. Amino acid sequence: CASSTQTGGSYEQYF.

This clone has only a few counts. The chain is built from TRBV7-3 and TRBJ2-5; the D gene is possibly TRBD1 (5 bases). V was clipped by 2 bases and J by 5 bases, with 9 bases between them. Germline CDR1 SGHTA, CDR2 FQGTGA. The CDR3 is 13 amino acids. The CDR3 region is CASSLQGAETQYF. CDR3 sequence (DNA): TGTGCCAGCAGCTTACAAGGGGCCGAGACCCAGTACTTC.

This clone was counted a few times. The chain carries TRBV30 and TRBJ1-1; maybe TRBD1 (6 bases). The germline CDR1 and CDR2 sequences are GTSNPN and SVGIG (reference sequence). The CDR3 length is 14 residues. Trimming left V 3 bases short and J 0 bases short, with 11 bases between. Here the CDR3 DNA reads TGTGCCTGGAGCAGGGGTATCCTGAACACTGAAGCTTTCTTT. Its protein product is CAWSRGILNTEAFF.

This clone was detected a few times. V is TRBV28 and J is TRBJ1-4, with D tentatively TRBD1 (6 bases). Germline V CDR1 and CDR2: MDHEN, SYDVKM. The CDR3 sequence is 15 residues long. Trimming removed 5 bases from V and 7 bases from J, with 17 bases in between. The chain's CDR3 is CASSPAGTIREKLFF. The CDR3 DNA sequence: TGTGCCAGCAGTCCCGCCGGGACAATCCGTGAAAAACTGTTTTTT.

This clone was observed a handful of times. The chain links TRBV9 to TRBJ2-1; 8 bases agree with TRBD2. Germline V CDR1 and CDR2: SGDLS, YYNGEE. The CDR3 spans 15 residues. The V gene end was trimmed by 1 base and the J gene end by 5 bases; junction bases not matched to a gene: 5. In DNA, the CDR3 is TGTGCCAGCAGCGTATCGAGCGGGGGCCACAATGAGCAGTTCTTC. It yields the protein CASSVSSGGHNEQFF. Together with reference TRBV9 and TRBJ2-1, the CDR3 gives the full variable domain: DSGVTQTPKHLITATGQRVTLRCSPRSGDLSVYWYQQSLDQGLQFLIQYYNGEERAKGNILERFSAQQFPDLHSELNLSSLELGDSALYFCASSVSSGGHNEQFFGPGTRLTVL.

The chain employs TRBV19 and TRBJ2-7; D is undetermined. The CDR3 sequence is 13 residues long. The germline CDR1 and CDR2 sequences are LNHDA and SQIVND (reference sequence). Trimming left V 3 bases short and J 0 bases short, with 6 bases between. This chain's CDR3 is CASSMAGSYEQYV. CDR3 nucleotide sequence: TGTGCCAGTAGTATGGCAGGCTCCTACGAGCAGTACGTC.

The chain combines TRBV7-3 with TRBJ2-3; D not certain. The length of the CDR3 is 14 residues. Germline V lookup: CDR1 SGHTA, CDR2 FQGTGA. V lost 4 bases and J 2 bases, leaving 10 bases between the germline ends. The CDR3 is CASSSKGPTDTQYF. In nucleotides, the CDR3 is TGTGCCAGCAGCTCGAAGGGTCCCACAGATACGCAGTATTTT.

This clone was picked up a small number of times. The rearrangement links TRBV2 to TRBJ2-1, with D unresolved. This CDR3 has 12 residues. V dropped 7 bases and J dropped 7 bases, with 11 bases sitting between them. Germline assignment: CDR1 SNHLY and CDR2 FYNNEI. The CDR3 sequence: CASIMGPNEQFF. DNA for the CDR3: TGTGCCAGCATTATGGGCCCGAATGAGCAGTTCTTC.

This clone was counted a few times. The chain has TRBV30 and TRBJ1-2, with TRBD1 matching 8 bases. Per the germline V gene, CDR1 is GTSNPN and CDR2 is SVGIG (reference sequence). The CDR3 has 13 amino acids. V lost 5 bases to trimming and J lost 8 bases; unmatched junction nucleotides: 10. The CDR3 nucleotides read TGTGCCTGGGACCCCGACAGGGGCGCGGGCTACACCTTC. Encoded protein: CAWDPDRGAGYTF.

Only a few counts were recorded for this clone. The CDR3 DNA sequence: TGTGCCAGCAGCCAAGACGGAACCCTAGCGGGGGTCACAGATACGCAGTATTTT. This codes for CASSQDGTLAGVTDTQYF. This chain joins TRBV14 and TRBJ2-3; TRBD2 matches 10 bases. CDR1 is SGHDN, CDR2 FVKESK, per germline. The junction had 8 bases not matched to a gene; V was cut back by 0 bases and J by 2 bases. The CDR3 runs 18 residues.

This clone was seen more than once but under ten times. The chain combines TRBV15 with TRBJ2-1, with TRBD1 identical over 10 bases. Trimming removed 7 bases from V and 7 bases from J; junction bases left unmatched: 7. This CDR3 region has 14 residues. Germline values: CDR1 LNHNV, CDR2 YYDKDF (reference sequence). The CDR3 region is CATNQDRGKNEQFF. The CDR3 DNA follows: TGTGCCACCAATCAGGACAGGGGGAAGAATGAGCAGTTCTTC.